The present T cell receptor (beta chain) was sequenced within a study of Graves' ophthalmopathy and Graves' hyperthyroidism. Study overall: Blood was drawn at initial diagnosis, before any treatment.

CDR1 is SGHRS, CDR2 YFSETQ, per germline. CDR3 length: 17 amino acids. After removal of 1 base from V and 1 base from J, the junction contained 9 bases not matched to a gene. Hyperthyroidism counted as stable given no ophthalmopathy within 18 months of follow-up. Serum thyroxine and TRAb, along with clinical symptoms, thyroid ultrasound and orbital computed tomography, were what diagnosis relied on. Scientists amplified the TCR beta CDR3 regions from RNA transcripts. Investigators did first-round RT-PCR with HTBI primers, then second-round multiplex PCR. Using its own MiXCR run on the multiplex PCR reads, TCRdb lists one record per CDR3 protein. The data show some 350,000 distinct CDR3 sequences, 17% seen once. This clonotype was counted at least ten times.

The TCR comes from an adult woman with stable Graves' hyperthyroidism. Specimen: peripheral blood. V gene TRBV5-1 combines with J gene TRBJ1-1; 8 bases map to TRBD1. In DNA, the CDR3 is TGCGCCAGCAGCTTGTTCGCAGGGGGCTCGGGGAACACTGAAGCTTTCTTT. Protein product: CASSLFAGGSGNTEAFF.